This T cell receptor beta chain stems from a study of blood T cells in healthy people across ages (dated by TCRdb to between 2014 and 2017). The study in broad terms: In model experiments, roughly one uniquely barcoded TCR beta cDNA molecule per two T cells was captured by template switching. The study measured age-related changes in TCR beta repertoire diversity using deep sequencing normalized with unique cDNA molecular identifiers. The donors were divided into four age groups: young (average around 16 years), middle-aged (over 35), aged (around 59) and long-lived (82). To avoid experimental bias, donors of different ages were spread randomly across the sequencing lanes. The study analyzed two additional independent replicas of 1 million unique cDNA reads from the same blood draw for two donors, one aged 18 to 30 and one aged 80 or older. On the study overall, not on this receptor specifically: Since profiling was done on bulk unsorted PBMCs, naive and antigen-experienced compartments could not be conclusively compared. Compared with the aged group, the long-lived group had more naive CD4+ T cells, fewer expanded clones and increased TCR diversity, suggesting age selection. Donor CMV infection status was unknown, potentially confounding age-related changes in expanded clonotypes. As age increased, observed TCR beta diversity per million T cells dropped in a roughly linear way, and a significant reduction was already evident by age 40. Estimates of total diversity based on one million sequenced T cells were regarded as lower bounds and as underestimates. Observed TCR beta diversity correlated strongly with the percentage of naive T cells measured by flow cytometry.

The library was produced with 5' RACE. TCRdb names Illumina HiSeq 2500 as the instrument used. The second PCR ran for about 6 to 12 cycles and used a J-beta primer mix along with a sample-barcoded 5' primer. A unique molecular identifier was introduced onto each TCR beta cDNA molecule by a template-switch 5' adaptor carrying 12 random nucleotides. At least 3 million CDR3-containing paired-end reads were obtained from each sample. The Mint cDNA synthesis kit, primed by a TRBC-specific oligonucleotide, was used to synthesize first-strand cDNA from all RNA. All cDNA was treated with uracil-DNA glycosylase and then went through a first 18-cycle PCR with the universal primers M1SS and BC2_uni_R. As for the original processing: Each sample was normalized by randomly selecting 1 million high-quality reads, each carrying a distinct molecular identifier. Reads sharing molecular identifiers were discarded rather than binned into consensus sequences. CDR3 identification, clonotype clustering and error correction used MiTCR with a Q25 quality threshold and the strictest error-elimination algorithm. A nonparametric unseen species model with Euler transformation was used to estimate lower-bound total TCR beta diversity. The public reads were reprocessed in TCRdb via fastp at Q25 and MiXCR, keeping in-frame beta chains. Each CDR3 protein appears once, grouped with its most common genes and DNA. The V and J calls here are based on TCRdb, not the publication. This sample holds roughly 680,000 distinct CDR3 sequences; around 50% were observed only once. The ten largest clones capture roughly 13% of the sample.

A note on this clonotype: There is no known antigen for this receptor. Base quality data are lacking; no much larger clone is found one base away.

The 35 to 40 donors, aged roughly 6 to 95 years, were systemically healthy Caucasian individuals from Russia. Each donor gave approximately 9.3 milliliters of peripheral blood, collected into EDTA-treated Vacutainer tubes. Ficoll-Paque density-gradient centrifugation was used to isolate PBMCs, with at least 6.5 million obtained per sample. Total RNA, at least 5.5 micrograms per sample, was extracted from PBMCs with Trizol reagent. For every donor, flow cytometry on a PBMC aliquot measured the percentage of naive CD45RAhigh/CD27high T cells. The V end loses 6 bases and the J end loses 6 bases, and a stretch of 22 bases separates them. The CDR3 holds 15 amino acids from the cysteine to the phenylalanine. The retained sequence is limited to the CDR3, 45 bases, with the frame set at the first base. Sequences DFQATT (CDR1) and SNEGSKA (CDR2) are obtained from the germline V gene (reference sequence).

Sequenced: blood. This sequence originates from a woman of 80 years or more in good health. The chain uses TRBV20-1 and TRBJ2-3; a weak D assignment points to TRBD2 (6 bases agree). CDR3 loop: CSATTGSGGGDTQYF. At the DNA level, the sequence is TGCAGTGCCACCACCGGGTCAGGTGGGGGGGATACGCAGTATTTT.